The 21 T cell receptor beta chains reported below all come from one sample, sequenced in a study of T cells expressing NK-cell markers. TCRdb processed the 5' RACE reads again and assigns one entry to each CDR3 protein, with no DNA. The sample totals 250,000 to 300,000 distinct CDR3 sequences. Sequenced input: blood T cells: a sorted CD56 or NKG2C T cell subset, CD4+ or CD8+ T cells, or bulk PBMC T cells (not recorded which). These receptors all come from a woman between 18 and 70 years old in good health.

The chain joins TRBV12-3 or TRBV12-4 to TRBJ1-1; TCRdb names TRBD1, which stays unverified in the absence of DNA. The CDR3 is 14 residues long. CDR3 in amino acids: CASTYTGGSTEAFF.

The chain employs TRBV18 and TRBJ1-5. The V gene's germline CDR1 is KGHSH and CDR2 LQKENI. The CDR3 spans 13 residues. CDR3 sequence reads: CASSPGSNQPQHF.

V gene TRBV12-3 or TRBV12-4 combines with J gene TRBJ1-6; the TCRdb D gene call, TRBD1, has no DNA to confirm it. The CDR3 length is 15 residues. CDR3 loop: CASTTGQTYNSPLHF.

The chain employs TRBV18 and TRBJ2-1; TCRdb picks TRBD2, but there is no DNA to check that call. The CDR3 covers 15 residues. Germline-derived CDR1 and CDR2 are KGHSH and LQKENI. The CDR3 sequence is CASSPLAAPYDEQFF.

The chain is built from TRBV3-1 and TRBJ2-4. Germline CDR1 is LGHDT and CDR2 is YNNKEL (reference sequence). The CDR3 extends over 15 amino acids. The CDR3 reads CASSQDLGVDNIQYF.

CDR3 loop: CASNLSGANVLTF. This chain links TRBV6-1 with TRBJ2-6. The CDR3 is 13 amino acids. Germline V CDR1 and CDR2: MNHNS, SASEGT.

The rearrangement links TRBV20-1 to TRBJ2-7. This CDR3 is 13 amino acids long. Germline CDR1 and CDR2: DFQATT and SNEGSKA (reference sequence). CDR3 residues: CSARGSEAYEQYF.

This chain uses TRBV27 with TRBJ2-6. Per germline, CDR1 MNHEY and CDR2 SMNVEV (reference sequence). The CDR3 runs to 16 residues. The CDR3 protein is CASSLTTYGGANVLTF.

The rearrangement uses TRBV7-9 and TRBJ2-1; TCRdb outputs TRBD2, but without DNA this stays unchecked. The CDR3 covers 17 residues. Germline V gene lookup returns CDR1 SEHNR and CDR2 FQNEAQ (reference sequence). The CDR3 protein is CASRPIKLAGPYTEQFF.

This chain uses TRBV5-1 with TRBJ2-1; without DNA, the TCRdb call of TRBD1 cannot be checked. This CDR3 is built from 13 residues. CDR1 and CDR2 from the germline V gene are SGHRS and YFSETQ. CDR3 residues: CASSLVMGGEQFF. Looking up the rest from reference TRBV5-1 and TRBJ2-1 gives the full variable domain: KAGVTQTPRYLIKTRGQQVTLSCSPISGHRSVSWYQQTPGQGLQFLFEYFSETQRNKGNFPGRFSGRQFSNSRSEMNVSTLELGDSALYLCASSLVMGGEQFFGPGTRLTVL.

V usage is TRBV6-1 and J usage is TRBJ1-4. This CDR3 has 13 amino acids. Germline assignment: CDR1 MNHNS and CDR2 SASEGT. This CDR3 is CASSPRVEEKLFF.

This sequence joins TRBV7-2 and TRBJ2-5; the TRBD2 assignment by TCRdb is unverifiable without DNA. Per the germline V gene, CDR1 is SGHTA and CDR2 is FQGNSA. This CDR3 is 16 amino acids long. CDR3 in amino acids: CASSTSSGRAQETQYF.

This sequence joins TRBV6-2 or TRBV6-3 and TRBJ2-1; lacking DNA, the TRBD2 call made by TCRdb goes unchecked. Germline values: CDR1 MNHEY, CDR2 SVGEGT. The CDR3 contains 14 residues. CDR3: CASRALSSYNEQFF.

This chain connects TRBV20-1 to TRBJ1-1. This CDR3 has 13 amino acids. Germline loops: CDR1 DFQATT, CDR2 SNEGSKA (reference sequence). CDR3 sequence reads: CSAREGKGTEAFF.

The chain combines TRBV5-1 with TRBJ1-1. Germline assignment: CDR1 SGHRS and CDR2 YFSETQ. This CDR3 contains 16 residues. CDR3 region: CASSLGQGWTNTEAFF.

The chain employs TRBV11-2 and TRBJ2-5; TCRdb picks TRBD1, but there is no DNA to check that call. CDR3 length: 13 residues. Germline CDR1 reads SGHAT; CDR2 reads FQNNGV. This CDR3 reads CASSLREQETQYF.

CDR3 amino acids: CAIRDQVETQYF. This rearrangement joins TRBV10-3 to TRBJ2-5. The CDR3 is made up of 12 amino acids. The germline V gene has CDR1 ENHRY and CDR2 SYGVKD.

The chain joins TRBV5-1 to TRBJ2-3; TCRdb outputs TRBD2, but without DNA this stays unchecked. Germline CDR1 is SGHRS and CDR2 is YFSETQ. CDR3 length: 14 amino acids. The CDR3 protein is CASSAGLAGRSQYF.

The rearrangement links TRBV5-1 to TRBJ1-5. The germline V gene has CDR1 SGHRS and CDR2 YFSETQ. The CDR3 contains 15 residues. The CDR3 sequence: CASSLGTDSNQPQHF.

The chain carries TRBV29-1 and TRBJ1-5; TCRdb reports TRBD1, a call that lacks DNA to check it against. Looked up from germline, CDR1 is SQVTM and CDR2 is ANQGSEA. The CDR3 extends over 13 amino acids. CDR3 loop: CSVGDRGNQPQHF.

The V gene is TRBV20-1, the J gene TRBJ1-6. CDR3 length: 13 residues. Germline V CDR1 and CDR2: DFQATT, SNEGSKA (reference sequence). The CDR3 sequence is CSARMDGNSPLHF.